This paragraph covers one T cell receptor (beta chain) sequence. This sample was included in a study of control samples from healthy donors and cancer patients. Trimming took 2 bases from V and 8 from J, leaving 21 bases between them. Per the germline V gene, CDR1 is KGHDR and CDR2 is SFDVKD. The CDR3 totals 17 residues. TCRdb's copy holds only in-frame clones and misses some; the assay was immunoSEQ multiplex PCR. Here the sample spans approximately 71,000 clones, just under 90% being singletons. The TCR sequence derives from a man in his sixties with lung cancer. V usage is TRBV24-1 and J usage is TRBJ1-5; D may be TRBD1 (6 bases). Sequencing was done on a sample of PBMCs. CDR3 protein: CATSDSARRGGSKPQHF. The CDR3 region has the DNA TGTGCCACCAGTGATTCAGCCCGGAGAGGGGGTAGTAAGCCCCAGCATTTT.